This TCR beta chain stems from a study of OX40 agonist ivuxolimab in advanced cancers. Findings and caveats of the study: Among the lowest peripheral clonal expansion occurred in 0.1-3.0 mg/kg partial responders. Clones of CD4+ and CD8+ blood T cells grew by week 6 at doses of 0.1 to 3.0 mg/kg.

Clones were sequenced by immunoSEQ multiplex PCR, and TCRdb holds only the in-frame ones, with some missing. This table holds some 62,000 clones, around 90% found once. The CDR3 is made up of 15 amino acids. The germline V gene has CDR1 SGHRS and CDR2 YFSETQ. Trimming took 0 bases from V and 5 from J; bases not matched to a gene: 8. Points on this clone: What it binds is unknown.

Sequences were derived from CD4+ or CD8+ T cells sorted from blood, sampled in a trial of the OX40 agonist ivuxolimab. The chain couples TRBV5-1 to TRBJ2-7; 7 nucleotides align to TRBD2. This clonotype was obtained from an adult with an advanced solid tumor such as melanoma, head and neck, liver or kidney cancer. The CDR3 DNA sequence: TGCGCCAGCAGCTTGGCGGGGGGTTCTAGAGACGAGCAGTACTTC. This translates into CASSLAGGSRDEQYF. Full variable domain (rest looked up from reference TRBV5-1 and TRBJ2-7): KAGVTQTPRYLIKTRGQQVTLSCSPISGHRSVSWYQQTPGQGLQFLFEYFSETQRNKGNFPGRFSGRQFSNSRSEMNVSTLELGDSALYLCASSLAGGSRDEQYFGPGTRLTVT.